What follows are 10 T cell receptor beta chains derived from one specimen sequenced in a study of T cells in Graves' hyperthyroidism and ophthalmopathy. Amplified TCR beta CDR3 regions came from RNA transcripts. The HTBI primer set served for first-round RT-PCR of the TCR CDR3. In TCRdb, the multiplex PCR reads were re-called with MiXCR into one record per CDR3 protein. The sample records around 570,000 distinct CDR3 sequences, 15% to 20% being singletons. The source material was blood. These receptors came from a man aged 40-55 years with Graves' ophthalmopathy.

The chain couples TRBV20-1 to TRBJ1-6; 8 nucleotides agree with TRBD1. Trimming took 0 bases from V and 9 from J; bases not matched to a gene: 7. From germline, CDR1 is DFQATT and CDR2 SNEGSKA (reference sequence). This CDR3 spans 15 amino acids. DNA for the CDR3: TGCAGTGCTAGAGATAGGGGCAGGGGGCTTTCACCCCTCCACTTT. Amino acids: CSARDRGRGLSPLHF.

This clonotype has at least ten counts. The CDR3 DNA reads as TGTGCCAGCTCACCACCAGGAGGACCTCATGGCTACACCTTC. This codes for CASSPPGGPHGYTF. This rearrangement joins TRBV18 to TRBJ1-2; D not certain. This CDR3 is built from 14 residues. The germline CDR1 and CDR2 sequences are KGHSH and LQKENI. Trimming stripped 0 bases from V and 6 bases from J, with 11 bases between.

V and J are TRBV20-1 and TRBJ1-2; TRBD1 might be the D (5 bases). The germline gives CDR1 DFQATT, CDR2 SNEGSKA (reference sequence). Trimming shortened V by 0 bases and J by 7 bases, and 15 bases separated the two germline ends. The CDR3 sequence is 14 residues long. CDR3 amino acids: CSARDRGLWGGYTF. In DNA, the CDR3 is TGCAGTGCTAGAGACCGGGGACTATGGGGTGGCTACACCTTC.

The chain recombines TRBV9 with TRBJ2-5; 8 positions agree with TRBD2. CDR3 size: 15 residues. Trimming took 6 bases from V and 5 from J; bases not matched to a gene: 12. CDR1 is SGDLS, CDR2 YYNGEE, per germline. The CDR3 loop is CASTPGHRGGETQYF. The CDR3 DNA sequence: TGTGCCAGCACCCCGGGCCACCGCGGGGGGGAGACCCAGTACTTC.

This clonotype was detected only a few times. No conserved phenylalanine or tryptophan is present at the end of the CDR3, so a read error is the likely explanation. The chain's CDR3 is CASSLMHTGELFS. For the CDR3, the DNA is TGTGCCAGCAGCTTAATGCACACCGGGGAGCTGTTTTCT. The rearrangement joins TRBV7-3 to TRBJ2-2; D is undetermined. Germline V gene lookup returns CDR1 SGHTA and CDR2 FQGTGA. The CDR3 has 13 amino acids. V lost 1 base and J 3 bases, leaving 3 bases between the germline ends.

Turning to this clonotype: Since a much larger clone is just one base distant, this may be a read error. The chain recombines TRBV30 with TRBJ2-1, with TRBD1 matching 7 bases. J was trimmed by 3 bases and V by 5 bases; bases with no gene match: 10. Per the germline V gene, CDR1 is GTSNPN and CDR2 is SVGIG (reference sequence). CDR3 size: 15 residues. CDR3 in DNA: TGTGCCTGGGGAATCGGACAGGACCTCTACAATGAGCAGTTCTTC. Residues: CAWGIGQDLYNEQFF. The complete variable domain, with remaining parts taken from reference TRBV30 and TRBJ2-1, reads SQTIHQWPATLVQPVGSPLSLECTVEGTSNPNLYWYRQAAGRGLQLLFYSVGIGQISSEVPQNLSASRPQDRQFILSSKKLLLSDSGFYLCAWGIGQDLYNEQFFGPGTRLTVL.

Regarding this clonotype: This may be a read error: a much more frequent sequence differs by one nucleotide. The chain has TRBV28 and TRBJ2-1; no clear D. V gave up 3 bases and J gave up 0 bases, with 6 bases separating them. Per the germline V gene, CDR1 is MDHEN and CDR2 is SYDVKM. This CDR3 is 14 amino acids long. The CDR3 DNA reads TGTGCCAGCAGTTTCAGAAACTCCTACAATGAGCAGTTCTTC. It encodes CASSFRNSYNEQFF.

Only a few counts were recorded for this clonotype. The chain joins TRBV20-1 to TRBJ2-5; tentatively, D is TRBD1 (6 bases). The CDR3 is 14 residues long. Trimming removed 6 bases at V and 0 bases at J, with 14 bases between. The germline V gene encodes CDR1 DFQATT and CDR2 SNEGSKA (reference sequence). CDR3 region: CSAGDITYQETQYF. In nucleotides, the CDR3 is TGCAGTGCGGGGGACATTACGTACCAAGAGACCCAGTACTTC.

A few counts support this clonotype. The CDR3 DNA reads TGTGCCAGCAGTTTAGTGACAGGGGGTCAGTTCTTC. The encoded protein is CASSLVTGGQFF. The rearrangement links TRBV12-3 or TRBV12-4 to TRBJ2-1; 9 bases are shared with TRBD1. V lost 1 base and J lost 13; bases outside the gene matches: 2. The length of the CDR3 is 12 residues.

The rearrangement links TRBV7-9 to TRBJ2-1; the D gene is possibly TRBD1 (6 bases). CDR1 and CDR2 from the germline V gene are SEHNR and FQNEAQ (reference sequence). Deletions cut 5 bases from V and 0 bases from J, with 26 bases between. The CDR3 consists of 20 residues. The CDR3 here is CASSGPEGEFGVPSYNEQFF. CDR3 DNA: TGTGCCAGCAGCGGGCCCGAGGGGGAGTTTGGGGTACCCTCCTACAATGAGCAGTTCTTC.